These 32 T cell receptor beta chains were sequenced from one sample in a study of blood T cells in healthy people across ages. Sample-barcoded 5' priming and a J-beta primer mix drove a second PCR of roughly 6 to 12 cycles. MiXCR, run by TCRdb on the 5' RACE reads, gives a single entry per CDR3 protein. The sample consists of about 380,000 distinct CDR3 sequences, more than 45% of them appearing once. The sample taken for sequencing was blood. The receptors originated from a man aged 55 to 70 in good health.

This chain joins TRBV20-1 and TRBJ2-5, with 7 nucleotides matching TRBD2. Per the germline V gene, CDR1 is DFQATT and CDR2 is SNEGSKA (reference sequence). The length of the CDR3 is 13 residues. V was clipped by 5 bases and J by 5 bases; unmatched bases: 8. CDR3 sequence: CSASLATFETQYF. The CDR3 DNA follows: TGCAGTGCTTCACTAGCGACCTTTGAGACCCAGTACTTC.

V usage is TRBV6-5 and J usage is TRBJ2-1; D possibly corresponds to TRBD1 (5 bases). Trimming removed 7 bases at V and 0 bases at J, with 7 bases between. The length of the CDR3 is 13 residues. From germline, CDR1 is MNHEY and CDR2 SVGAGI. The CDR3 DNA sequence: TGTGCCAGCAATCAGGGCTCCTACAATGAGCAGTTCTTC. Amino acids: CASNQGSYNEQFF.

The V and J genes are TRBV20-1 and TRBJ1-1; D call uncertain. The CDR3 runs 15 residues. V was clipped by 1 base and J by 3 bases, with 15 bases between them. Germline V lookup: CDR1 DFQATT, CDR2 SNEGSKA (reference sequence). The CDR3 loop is CSARGPGLFHTEAFF. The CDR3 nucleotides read TGCAGTGCTAGAGGCCCAGGCTTATTCCACACTGAAGCTTTCTTT.

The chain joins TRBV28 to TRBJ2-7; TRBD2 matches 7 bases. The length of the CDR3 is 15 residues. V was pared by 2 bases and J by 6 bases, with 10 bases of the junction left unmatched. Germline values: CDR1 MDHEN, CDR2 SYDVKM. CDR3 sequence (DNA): TGTGCCAGCAGTTTAGGGGACTACAGAAGGAGCGAGCAGTACTTC. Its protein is CASSLGDYRRSEQYF.

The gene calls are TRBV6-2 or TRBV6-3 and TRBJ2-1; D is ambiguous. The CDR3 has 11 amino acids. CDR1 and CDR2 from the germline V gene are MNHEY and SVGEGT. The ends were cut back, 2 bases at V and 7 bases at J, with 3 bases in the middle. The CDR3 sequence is CASSYPNEQFF. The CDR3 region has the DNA TGTGCCAGCAGTTACCCAAATGAGCAGTTCTTC.

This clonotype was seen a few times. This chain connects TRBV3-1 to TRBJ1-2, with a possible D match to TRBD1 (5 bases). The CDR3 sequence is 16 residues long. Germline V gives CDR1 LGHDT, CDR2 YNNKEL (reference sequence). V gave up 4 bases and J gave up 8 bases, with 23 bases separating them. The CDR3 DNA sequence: TGTGCCAGCAGCCCGAGGACCCTTGGGACGGCTAACGGCTACACCTTC. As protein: CASSPRTLGTANGYTF.

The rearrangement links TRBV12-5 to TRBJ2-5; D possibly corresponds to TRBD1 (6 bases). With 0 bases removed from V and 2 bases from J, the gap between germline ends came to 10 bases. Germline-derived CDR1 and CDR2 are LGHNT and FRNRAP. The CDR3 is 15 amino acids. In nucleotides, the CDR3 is TGTGCTAGTGGTTTGGTACAGGGCGTACAAGAGACCCAGTACTTC. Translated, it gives CASGLVQGVQETQYF.

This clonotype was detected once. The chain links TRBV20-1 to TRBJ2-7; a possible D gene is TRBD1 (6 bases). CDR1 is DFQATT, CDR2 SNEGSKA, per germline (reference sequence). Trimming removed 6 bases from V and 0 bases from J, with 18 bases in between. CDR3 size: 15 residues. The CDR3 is CSAPKTGRSSYEQYF. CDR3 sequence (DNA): TGCAGTGCCCCGAAAACAGGGCGGAGCTCCTACGAGCAGTACTTC.

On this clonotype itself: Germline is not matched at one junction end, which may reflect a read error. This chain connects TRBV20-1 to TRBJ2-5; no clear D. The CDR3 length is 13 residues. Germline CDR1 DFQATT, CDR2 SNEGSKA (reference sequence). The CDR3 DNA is TGCAGTGCTGGAGATAGTTCTCACAATGAGCAGTACTTC. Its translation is CSAGDSSHNEQYF.

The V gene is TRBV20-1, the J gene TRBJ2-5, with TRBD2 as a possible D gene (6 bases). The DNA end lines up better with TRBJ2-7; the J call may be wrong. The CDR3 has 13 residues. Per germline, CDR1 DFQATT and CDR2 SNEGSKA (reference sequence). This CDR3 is CSASQAGFYEQYF. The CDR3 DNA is TGCAGTGCTTCCCAAGCGGGCTTCTACGAGCAGTACTTC.

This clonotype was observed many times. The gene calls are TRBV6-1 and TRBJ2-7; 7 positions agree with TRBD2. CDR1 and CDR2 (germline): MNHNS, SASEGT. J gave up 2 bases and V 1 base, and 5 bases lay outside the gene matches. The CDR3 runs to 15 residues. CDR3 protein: CASSEGGGRTYEQYF. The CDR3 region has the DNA TGTGCCAGCAGTGAAGGGGGGGGAAGGACCTACGAGCAGTACTTC.

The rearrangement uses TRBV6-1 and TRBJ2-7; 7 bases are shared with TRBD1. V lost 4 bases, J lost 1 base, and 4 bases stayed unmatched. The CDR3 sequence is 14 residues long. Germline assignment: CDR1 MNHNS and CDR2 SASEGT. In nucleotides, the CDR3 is TGTGCCAGCAGTGCCTCAGGGGGATCCTACGAGCAGTACTTC. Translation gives CASSASGGSYEQYF.

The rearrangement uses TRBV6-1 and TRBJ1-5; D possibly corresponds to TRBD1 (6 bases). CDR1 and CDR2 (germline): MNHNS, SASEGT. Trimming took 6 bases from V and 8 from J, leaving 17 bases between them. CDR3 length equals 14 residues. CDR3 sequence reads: CASSNSGRGKPQHF. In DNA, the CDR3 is TGTGCCAGCAGCAACTCGGGGAGGGGGAAGCCCCAGCATTTT.

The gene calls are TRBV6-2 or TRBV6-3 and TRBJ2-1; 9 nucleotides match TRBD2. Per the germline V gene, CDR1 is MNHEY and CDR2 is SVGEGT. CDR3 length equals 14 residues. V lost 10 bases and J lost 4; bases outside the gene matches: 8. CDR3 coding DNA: TGTGCCATCCACTCTAGCGGGAATTACAATGAGCAGTTCTTC. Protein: CAIHSSGNYNEQFF.

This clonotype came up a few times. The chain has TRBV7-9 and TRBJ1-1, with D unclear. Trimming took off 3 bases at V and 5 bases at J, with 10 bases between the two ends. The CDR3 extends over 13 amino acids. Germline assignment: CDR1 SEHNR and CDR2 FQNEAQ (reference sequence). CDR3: CASSFRVGTEAFF. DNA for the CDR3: TGTGCCAGCAGCTTCCGGGTGGGAACTGAAGCTTTCTTT.

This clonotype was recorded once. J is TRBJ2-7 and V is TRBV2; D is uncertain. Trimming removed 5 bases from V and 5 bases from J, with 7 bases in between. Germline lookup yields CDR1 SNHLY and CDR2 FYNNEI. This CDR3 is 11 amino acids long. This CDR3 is CASSRLHEQYF. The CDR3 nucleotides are TGTGCCAGCAGTCGACTGCACGAGCAGTACTTC.

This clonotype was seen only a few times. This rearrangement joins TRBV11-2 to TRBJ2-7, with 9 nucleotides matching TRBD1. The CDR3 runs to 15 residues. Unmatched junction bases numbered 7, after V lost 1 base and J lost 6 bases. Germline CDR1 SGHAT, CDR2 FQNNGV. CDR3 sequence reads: CASSLVPDRGSEQYF. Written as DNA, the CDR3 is TGTGCCAGCAGCTTAGTTCCGGACAGGGGCTCCGAGCAGTACTTC.

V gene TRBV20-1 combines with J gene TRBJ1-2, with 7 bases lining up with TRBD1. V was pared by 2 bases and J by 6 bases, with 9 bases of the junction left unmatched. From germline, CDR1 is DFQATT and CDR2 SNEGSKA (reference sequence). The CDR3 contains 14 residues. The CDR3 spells CSARQQTGADGYTF. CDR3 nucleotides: TGCAGTGCTAGACAACAAACAGGGGCGGATGGCTACACCTTC.

In DNA form, the CDR3 reads TGCAGTGCTAGCTTAGCGGGAGGGCAGAAGTTCTTC. Translated, it gives CSASLAGGQKFF. The chain uses TRBV20-1 and TRBJ2-1; 11 bases line up with TRBD2. Per the germline V gene, CDR1 is DFQATT and CDR2 is SNEGSKA (reference sequence). The trim removed 3 bases at V and 14 bases at J, leaving 6 bases unmatched. The CDR3 covers 12 residues.

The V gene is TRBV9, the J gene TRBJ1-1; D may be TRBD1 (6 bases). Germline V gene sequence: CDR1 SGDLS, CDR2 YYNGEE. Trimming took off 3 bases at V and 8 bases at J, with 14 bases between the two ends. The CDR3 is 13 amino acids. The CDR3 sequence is CASSGRPGQEAFF. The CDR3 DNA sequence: TGTGCCAGCAGCGGCCGGCCAGGACAGGAAGCTTTCTTT.

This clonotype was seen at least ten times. Here the CDR3 reads CASSFVAGWSQETQYF. CDR3 coding DNA: TGTGCCAGCAGCTTTGTGGCAGGGTGGTCTCAAGAGACCCAGTACTTC. V gene TRBV5-5 combines with J gene TRBJ2-5; weak D call: TRBD1 (5 bases). Germline V CDR1 and CDR2: SGHKS, YYEKEE (reference sequence). V lost 2 bases to trimming and J lost 2 bases, with 16 bases between them. The CDR3 runs to 16 residues.

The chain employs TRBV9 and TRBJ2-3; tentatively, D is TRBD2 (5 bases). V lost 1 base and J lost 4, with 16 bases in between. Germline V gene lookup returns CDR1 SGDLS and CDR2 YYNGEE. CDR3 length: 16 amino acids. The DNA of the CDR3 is TGTGCCAGCAGCGTACAGGTGGGAGTCTCCGCAGATACGCAGTATTTT. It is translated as CASSVQVGVSADTQYF.

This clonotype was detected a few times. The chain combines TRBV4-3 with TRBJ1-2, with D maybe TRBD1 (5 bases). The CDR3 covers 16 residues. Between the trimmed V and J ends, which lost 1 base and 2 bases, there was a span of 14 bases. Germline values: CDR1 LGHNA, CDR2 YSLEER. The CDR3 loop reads CASSQGSGLRNYGYTF. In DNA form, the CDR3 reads TGCGCCAGCAGCCAAGGCTCGGGACTTCGGAACTATGGCTACACCTTC.

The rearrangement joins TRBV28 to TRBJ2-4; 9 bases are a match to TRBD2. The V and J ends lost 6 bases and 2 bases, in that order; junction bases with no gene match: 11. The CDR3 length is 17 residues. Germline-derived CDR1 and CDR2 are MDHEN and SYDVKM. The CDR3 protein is CASSLRSGSVSKNIQYF. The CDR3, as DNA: TGTGCCAGCAGCCTTCGTAGCGGGAGTGTGTCCAAAAACATTCAGTACTTC.

The CDR3 reads CASSQGSRMNTEAFF. The CDR3 nucleotides are TGTGCCAGCAGCCAAGGGAGCCGGATGAACACTGAAGCTTTCTTT. This sequence joins TRBV3-1 and TRBJ1-1; D unclear. Germline assignment: CDR1 LGHDT and CDR2 YNNKEL (reference sequence). Deletions cut 1 base from V and 0 bases from J, with 9 bases between. The CDR3 is 15 residues long. The full variable domain, in which reference TRBV3-1 and TRBJ1-1 provide the parts outside the CDR3, is DTAVSQTPKYLVTQMGNDKSIKCEQNLGHDTMYWYKQDSKKFLKIMFSYNNKELIINETVPNRFSPKSPDKAHLNLHINSLELGDSAVYFCASSQGSRMNTEAFFGQGTRLTVV.

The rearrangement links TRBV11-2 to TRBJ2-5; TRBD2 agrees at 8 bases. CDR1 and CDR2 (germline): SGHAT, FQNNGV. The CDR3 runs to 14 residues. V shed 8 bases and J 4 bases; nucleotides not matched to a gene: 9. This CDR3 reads CASLVAGGGETQYF. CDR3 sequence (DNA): TGTGCCAGCCTGGTGGCGGGAGGAGGAGAGACCCAGTACTTC.

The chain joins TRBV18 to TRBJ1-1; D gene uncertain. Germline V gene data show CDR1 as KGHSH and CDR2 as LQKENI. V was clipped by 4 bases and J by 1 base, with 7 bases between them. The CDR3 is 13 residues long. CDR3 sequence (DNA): TGTGCCAGCTCACGGGCGGGGAACACTGAAGCTTTCTTT. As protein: CASSRAGNTEAFF. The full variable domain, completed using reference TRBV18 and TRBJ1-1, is NAGVMQNPRHLVRRRGQEARLRCSPMKGHSHVYWYRQLPEEGLKFMVYLQKENIIDESGMPKERFSAEFPKEGPSILRIQQVVRGDSAAYFCASSRAGNTEAFFGQGTRLTVV.

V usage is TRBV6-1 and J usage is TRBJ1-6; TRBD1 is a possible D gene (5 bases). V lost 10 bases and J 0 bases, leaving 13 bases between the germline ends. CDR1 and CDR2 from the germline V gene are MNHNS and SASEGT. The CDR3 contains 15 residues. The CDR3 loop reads CAIQGRSSYNSPLHF. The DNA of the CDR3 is TGTGCCATCCAGGGAAGAAGCTCCTATAATTCACCCCTCCACTTT.

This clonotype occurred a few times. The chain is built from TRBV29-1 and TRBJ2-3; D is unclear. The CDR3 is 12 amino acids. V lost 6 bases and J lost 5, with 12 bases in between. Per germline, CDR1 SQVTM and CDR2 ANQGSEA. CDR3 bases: TGCAGCGTGGCCCTCATGGTAGATACGCAGTATTTT. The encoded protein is CSVALMVDTQYF.

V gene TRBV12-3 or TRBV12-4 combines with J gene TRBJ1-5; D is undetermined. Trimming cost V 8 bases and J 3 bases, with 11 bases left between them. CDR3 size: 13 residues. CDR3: CASGYGDNQPQHF. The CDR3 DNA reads TGTGCCAGCGGGTATGGTGACAATCAGCCCCAGCATTTT.

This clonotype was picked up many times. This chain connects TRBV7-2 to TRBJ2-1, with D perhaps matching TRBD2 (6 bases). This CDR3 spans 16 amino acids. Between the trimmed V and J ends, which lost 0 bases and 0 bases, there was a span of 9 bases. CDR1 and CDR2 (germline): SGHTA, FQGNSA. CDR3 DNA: TGTGCCAGCAGCTTAGCGGAGGGGTTCTCCTACAATGAGCAGTTCTTC. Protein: CASSLAEGFSYNEQFF.

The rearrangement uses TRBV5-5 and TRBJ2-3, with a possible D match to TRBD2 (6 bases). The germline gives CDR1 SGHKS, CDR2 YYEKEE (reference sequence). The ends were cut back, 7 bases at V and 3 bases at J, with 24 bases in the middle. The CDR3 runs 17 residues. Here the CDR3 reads CASAAIASKRETDTQYF. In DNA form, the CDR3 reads TGTGCCAGCGCGGCGATCGCTAGCAAACGGGAGACAGATACGCAGTATTTT. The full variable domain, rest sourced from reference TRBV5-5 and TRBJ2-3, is DAGVTQSPTHLIKTRGQQVTLRCSPISGHKSVSWYQQVLGQGPQFIFQYYEKEERGRGNFPDRFSARQFPNYSSELNVNALLLGDSALYLCASAAIASKRETDTQYFGPGTRLTVL.